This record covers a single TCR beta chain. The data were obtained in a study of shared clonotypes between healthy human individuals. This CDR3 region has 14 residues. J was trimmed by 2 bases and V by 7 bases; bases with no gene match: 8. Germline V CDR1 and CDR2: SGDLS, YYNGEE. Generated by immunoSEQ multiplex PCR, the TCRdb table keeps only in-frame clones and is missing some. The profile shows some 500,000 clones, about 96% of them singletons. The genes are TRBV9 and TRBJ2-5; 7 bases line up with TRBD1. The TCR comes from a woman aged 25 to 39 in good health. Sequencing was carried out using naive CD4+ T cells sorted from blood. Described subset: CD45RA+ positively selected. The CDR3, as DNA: TGTGCCAGCGCCTTGACAGGGAATCAAGAGACCCAGTACTTC. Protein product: CASALTGNQETQYF.